This TCR beta chain was documented in a study of post-analysis software for immune sequencing data. For the study at large: Progressive-relapsing, secondary progressive and relapsing-remitting multiple sclerosis were among the disease courses included. Findings and caveats of the study: Higher frequency in patients than in controls was seen for roughly five TRBV segments, with TRBV5-6, TRBV5-1 and TRBV20-1 among them.

The ends were cut back, 7 bases at V and 2 bases at J, with 11 bases in the middle. The CDR3 extends over 13 amino acids. This clonotype showed up just a few times. Its antigen is not known. Presence of unique molecular identifiers characterized the TCR beta cDNA libraries. TCRdb re-called the PCR reads through MiXCR, storing one row per CDR3 protein. The sample shows 750,000 to 950,000 distinct CDR3 sequences, approximately 53% of them seen only once. V gene TRBV12-3 or TRBV12-4 combines with J gene TRBJ2-5; D uncertain. The sample comprised blood. This clonotype was sampled from a girl aged 5-17 years with multiple sclerosis. DNA of the CDR3: TGTGCCAGCACCTTCCGGATACAAGAGACCCAGTACTTC. Its protein is CASTFRIQETQYF.